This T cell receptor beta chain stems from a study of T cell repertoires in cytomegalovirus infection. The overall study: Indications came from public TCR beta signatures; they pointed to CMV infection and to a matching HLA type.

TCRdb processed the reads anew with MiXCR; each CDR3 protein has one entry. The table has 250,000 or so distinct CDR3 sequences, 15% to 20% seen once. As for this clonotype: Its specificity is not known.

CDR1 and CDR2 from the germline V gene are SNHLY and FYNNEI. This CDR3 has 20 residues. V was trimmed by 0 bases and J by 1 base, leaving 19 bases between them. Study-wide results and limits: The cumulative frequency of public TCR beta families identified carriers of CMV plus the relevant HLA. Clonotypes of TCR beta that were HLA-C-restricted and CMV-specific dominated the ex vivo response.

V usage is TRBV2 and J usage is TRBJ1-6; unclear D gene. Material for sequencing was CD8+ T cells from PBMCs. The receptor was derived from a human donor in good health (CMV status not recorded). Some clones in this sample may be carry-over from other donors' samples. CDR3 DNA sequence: TGTGCCAGCAGTGAAGCAGATGCGACCCGACAAGCGTCCTATAATTCACCCCTCCACTTT. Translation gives CASSEADATRQASYNSPLHF.